Included here is one T cell receptor beta chain sequence, with context. The source of the sample is a study of blood T cell repertoires in COVID-19. Authors' processing steps: Amplification with reference gene primers provided the estimates of nucleated cell counts. Data came from immunoSEQ multiplex PCR; TCRdb stores just in-frame clones and leaves some out. V and J calls and clone size are those listed in that table; D and trimming were worked out from the DNA. The table lists around 160,000 clones, around 82% of them singletons. Per germline, CDR1 SNHLY and CDR2 FYNNEI. The CDR3 is 14 residues long. V gave up 6 bases and J gave up 0 bases; unmatched junction bases: 3.

The sequence came from a man in his sixties with active or convalescent COVID-19. Source material: peripheral blood. V gene TRBV2 combines with J gene TRBJ2-3; TRBD2 matches at 7 bases. The CDR3 sequence is CASRSGVSTDTQYF. The CDR3 bases are TGTGCCAGCAGGAGCGGGGTTAGCACAGATACGCAGTATTTT.